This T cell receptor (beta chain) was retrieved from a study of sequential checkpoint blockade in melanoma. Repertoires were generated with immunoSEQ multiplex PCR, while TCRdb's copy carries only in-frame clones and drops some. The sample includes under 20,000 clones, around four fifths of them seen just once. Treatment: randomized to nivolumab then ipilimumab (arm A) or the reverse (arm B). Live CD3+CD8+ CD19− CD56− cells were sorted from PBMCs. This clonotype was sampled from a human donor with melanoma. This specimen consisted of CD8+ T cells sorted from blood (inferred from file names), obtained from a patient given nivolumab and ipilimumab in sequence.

CDR3 region: CASSQGPGLAGMSYEQYF. CDR3 sequence (DNA): TGTGCCAGCAGCCAGGGGCCGGGACTAGCGGGTATGTCCTACGAGCAGTACTTC. The rearrangement links TRBV5-6 to TRBJ2-7; 12 bases map to TRBD2. Germline trimming cut 4 bases from V and 1 base from J; bases unmatched to any gene: 12. The CDR3 runs 18 residues. Germline values: CDR1 SGHDT, CDR2 YYEEEE.